What follows are 5 T cell receptor beta chains derived from one specimen sequenced in a study of cytomegalovirus exposure and HLA in healthy donors. Primers: 60 Vbeta forward and 13 Jbeta reverse. Generated by immunoSEQ multiplex PCR, the TCRdb table keeps only in-frame clones and is missing some. The sample yields about 160,000 clones, over 70% seen once. Material for sequencing was PBMCs. All receptors derive from a man aged 50 to 59 in good health and CMV-seropositive.

This chain joins TRBV4-2 and TRBJ2-3, with D maybe TRBD2 (6 bases). The CDR3 runs 13 residues. The germline V gene has CDR1 LGHNA and CDR2 YNFKEQ. V was clipped by 8 bases and J by 1 base, with 10 bases between them. Here the CDR3 DNA reads TGTGCCAGCTATGAGCGGGGCACAGATACGCAGTATTTT. This codes for CASYERGTDTQYF.

The chain links TRBV18 to TRBJ2-5; D gene uncertain. CDR1 and CDR2 (germline): KGHSH, LQKENI. V shed 3 bases and J shed 2 bases, with 7 bases lying between them. CDR3 size: 13 residues. The CDR3 coding sequence is TGTGCCAGCTCACCGGCACAGCAAGAGACCCAGTACTTC. Translating it yields CASSPAQQETQYF.

The chain is built from TRBV9 and TRBJ2-3; TRBD1 is a possible D gene (6 bases). The CDR3 contains 19 residues. V was trimmed by 0 bases and J by 3 bases, leaving 23 bases between them. Germline V gene data show CDR1 as SGDLS and CDR2 as YYNGEE. This CDR3 is CASSVADSTGYSLTDTQYF. The CDR3, as DNA: TGTGCCAGCAGCGTAGCCGATAGTACAGGGTATTCCCTAACAGATACGCAGTATTTT.

V gene TRBV4-2 combines with J gene TRBJ2-5, with 16 bases matching TRBD2. J gave up 5 bases and V 5 bases, and 5 bases lay outside the gene matches. Germline values: CDR1 LGHNA, CDR2 YNFKEQ. CDR3 size: 16 residues. In DNA, the CDR3 is TGTGCCAGCAGCAAGGGACTAGCGGGGGGGCCGGAGACCCAGTACTTC. Encoded protein: CASSKGLAGGPETQYF.

V and J are TRBV7-9 and TRBJ2-2; weak D call: TRBD2 (5 bases). Trimming shortened V by 4 bases and J by 4 bases, and 7 bases separated the two germline ends. Germline V gene lookup returns CDR1 SEHNR and CDR2 FQNEAQ (reference sequence). This CDR3 has 13 amino acids. The CDR3 nucleotides are TGTGCCAGCAGCTCAGGACTCACCGGGGAGCTGTTTTTT. Translated, it gives CASSSGLTGELFF.